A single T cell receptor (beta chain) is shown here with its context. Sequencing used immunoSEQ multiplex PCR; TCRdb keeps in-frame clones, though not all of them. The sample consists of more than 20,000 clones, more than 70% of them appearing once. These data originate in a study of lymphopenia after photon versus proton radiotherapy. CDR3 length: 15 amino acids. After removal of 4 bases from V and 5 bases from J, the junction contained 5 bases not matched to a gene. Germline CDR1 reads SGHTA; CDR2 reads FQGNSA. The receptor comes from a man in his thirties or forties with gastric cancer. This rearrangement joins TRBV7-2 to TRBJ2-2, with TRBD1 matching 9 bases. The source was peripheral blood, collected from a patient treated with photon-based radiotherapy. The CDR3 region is CASSSTGGVTGELFF. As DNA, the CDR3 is TGTGCCAGCAGCTCCACAGGGGGCGTAACCGGGGAGCTGTTTTTT.